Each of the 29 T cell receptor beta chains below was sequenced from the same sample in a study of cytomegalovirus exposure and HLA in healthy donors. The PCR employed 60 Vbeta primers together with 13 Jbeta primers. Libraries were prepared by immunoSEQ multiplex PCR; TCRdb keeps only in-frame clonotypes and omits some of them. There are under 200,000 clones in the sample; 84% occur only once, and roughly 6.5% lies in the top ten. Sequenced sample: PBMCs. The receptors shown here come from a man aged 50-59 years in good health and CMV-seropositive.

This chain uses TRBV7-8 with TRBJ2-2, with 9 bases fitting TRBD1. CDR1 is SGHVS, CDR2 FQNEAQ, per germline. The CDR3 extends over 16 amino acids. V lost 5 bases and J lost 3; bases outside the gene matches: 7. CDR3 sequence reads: CASSNRDRADTGELFF. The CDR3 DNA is TGTGCCAGCAGCAACCGGGACAGGGCCGACACCGGGGAGCTGTTTTTT. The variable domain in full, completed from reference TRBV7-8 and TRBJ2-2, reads GAGVSQSPRYKVAKRGQDVALRCDPISGHVSLFWYQQALGQGPEFLTYFQNEAQLDKSGLPSDRFFAERPEGSVSTLKIQRTQQEDSAVYLCASSNRDRADTGELFFGEGSRLTVL.

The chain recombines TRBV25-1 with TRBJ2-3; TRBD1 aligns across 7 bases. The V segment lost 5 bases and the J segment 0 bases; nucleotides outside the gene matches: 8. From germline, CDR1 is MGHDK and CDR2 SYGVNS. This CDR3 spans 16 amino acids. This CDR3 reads CASSPNRGLSTDTQYF. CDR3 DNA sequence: TGTGCCAGCAGTCCCAACAGGGGATTGAGCACAGATACGCAGTATTTT.

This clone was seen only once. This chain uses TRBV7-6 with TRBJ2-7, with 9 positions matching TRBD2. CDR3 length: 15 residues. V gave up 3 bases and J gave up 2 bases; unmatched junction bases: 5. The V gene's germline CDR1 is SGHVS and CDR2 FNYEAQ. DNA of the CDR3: TGTGCCAGCAGCTTCAGTAGCGGGGGACCCTACGAGCAGTACTTC. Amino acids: CASSFSSGGPYEQYF. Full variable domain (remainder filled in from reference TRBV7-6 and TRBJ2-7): GAGVSQSPRYKVTKRGQDVALRCDPISGHVSLYWYRQALGQGPEFLTYFNYEAQQDKSGLPNDRFSAERPEGSISTLTIQRTEQRDSAMYRCASSFSSGGPYEQYFGPGTRLTVT.

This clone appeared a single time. The CDR3 protein is CASSLQRGTRGDNQPQHF. The CDR3 nucleotides read TGCGCCAGCAGCCTGCAGAGGGGGACCAGAGGCGACAATCAGCCCCAGCATTTT. The rearrangement links TRBV5-1 to TRBJ1-5, with D possibly TRBD1 on 6 matching bases. V was clipped by 4 bases and J by 3 bases, with 23 bases between them. Germline-derived CDR1 and CDR2 are SGHRS and YFSETQ. CDR3 size: 18 residues.

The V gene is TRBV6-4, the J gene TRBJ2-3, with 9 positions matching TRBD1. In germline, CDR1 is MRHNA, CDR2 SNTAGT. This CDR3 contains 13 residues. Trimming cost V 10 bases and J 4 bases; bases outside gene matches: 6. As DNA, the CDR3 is TGTGCCACCAGGCGGGACAGGGCAGATACGCAGTATTTT. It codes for CATRRDRADTQYF.

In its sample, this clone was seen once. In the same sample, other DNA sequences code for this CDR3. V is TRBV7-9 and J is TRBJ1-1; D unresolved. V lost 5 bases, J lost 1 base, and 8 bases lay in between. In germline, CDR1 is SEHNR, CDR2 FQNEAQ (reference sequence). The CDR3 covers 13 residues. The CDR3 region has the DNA TGTGCCAGCAGCCCTCGGGGGAACACTGAAGCTTTCTTT. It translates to CASSPRGNTEAFF.

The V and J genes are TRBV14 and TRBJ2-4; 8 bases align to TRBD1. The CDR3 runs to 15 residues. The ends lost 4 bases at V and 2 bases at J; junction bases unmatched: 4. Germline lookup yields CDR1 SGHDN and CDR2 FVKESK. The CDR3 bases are TGTGCCAGCAGCCCCTCAGGGGGCCCCAAAAACATTCAGTACTTC. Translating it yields CASSPSGGPKNIQYF.

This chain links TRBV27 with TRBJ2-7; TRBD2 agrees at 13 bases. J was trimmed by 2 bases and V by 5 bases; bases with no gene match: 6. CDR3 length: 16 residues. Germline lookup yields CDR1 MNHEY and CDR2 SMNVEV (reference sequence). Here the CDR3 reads CASSLTSGRAPYEQYV. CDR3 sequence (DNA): TGTGCCAGCAGTCTAACTAGCGGGAGGGCTCCCTACGAGCAGTACGTC.

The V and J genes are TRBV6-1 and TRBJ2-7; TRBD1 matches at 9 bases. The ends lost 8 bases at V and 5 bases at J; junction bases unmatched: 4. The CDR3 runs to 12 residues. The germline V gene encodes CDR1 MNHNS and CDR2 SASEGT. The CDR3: CASGDRVNEQYF. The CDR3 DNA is TGTGCCAGCGGGGACAGGGTCAACGAGCAGTACTTC.

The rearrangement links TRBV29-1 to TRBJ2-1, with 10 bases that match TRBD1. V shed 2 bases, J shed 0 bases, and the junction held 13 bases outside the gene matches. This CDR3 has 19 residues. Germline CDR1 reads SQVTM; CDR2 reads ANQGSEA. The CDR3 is CSVERGDRGLLSSYNEQFF. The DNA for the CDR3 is TGCAGCGTTGAAAGGGGGGACAGGGGTCTCCTCAGCTCCTACAATGAGCAGTTCTTC.

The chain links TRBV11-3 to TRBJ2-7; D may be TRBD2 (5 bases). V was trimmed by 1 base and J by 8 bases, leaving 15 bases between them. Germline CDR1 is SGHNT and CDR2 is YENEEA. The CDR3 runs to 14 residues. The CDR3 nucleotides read TGTGCCAGCAGCTTAGCCCAGAGGGCGATGAAGCAGTACGTC. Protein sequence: CASSLAQRAMKQYV.

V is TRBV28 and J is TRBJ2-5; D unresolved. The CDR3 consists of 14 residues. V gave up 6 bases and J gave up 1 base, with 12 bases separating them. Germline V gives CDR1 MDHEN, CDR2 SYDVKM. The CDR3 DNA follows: TGTGCCAGCAGCCCCCTTTATTCCCAAGAGACCCAGTACTTC. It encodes CASSPLYSQETQYF.

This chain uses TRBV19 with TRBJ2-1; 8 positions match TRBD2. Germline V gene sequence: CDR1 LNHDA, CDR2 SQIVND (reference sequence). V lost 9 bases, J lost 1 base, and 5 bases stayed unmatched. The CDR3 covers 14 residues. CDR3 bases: TGTGCCAGCAGCGGGGGCCAATCCTACAATGAGCAGTTCTTC. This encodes CASSGGQSYNEQFF.

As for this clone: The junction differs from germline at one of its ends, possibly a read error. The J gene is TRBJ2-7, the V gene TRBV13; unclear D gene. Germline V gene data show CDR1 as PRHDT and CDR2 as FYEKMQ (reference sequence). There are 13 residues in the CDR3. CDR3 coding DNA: TGTGCCAGCAGCGAGGCCCTCTCCCACGAGCAGTACTTC. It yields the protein CASSEALSHEQYF.

CDR3 DNA: TGTGCCAGCAGCGTAGTCGCCCTAGGCTTAATGAATGAGCAGTTCTTC. This sequence encodes CASSVVALGLMNEQFF. The chain links TRBV9 to TRBJ2-1; D gene unclear. The CDR3 is 16 amino acids. Trimming removed 0 bases from V and 7 bases from J, with 17 bases in between. The germline V gene encodes CDR1 SGDLS and CDR2 YYNGEE.

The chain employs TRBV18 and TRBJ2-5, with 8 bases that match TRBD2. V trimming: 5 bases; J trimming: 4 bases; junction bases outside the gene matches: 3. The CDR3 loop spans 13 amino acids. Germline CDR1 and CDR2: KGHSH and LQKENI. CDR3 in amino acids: CASSAGGRETQYF. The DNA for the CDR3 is TGTGCCAGCTCAGCGGGGGGCCGAGAGACCCAGTACTTC.

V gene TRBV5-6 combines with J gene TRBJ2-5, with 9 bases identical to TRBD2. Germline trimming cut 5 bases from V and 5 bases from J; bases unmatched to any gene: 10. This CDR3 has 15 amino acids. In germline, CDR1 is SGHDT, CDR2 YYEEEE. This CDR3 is CASSLRIAGVETQYF. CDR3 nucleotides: TGTGCCAGCAGTCTAAGGATAGCGGGAGTGGAGACCCAGTACTTC.

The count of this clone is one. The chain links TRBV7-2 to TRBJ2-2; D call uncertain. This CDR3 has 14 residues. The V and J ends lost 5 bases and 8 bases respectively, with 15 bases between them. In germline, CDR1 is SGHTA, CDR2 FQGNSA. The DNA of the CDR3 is TGTGCCAGCAGCCCCAGGCTCCTGGCGGGGGAGCTGTTTTTT. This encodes CASSPRLLAGELFF.

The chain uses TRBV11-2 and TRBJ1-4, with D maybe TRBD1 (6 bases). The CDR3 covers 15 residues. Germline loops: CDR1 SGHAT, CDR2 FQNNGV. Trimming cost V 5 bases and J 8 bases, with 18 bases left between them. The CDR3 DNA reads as TGTGCCAGCAGCCTCGACGGGGGGGCTGGCGAAAAACTGTTTTTT. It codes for CASSLDGGAGEKLFF.

The CDR3 loop reads CASSPSSDRGNEQFF. The CDR3 nucleotides are TGCGCCAGCAGCCCATCCTCCGACAGGGGCAATGAGCAGTTCTTC. The gene calls are TRBV5-1 and TRBJ2-1; 8 bases align to TRBD1. The CDR3 is 15 residues long. Germline loops: CDR1 SGHRS, CDR2 YFSETQ. V lost 4 bases, J lost 6 bases, and 9 bases stayed unmatched.

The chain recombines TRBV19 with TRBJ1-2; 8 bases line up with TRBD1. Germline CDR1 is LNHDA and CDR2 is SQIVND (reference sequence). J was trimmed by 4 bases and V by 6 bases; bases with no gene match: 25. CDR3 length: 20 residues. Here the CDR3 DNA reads TGTGCCAGTAGCCTCCATGCCTTAAGGGCAGGGGGCCCAGGATTCTATGGCTACACCTTC. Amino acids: CASSLHALRAGGPGFYGYTF. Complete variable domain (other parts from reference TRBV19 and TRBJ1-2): DGGITQSPKYLFRKEGQNVTLSCEQNLNHDAMYWYRQDPGQGLRLIYYSQIVNDFQKGDIAEGYSVSREKKESFPLTVTSAQKNPTAFYLCASSLHALRAGGPGFYGYTFGSGTRLTVV.

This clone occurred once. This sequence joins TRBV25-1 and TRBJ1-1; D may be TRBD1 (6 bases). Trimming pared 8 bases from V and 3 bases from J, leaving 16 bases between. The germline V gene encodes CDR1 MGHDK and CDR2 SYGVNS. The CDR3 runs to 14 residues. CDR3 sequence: CASAPTGRHTEAFF. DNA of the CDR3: TGTGCCAGCGCCCCTACAGGGAGACACACTGAAGCTTTCTTT.

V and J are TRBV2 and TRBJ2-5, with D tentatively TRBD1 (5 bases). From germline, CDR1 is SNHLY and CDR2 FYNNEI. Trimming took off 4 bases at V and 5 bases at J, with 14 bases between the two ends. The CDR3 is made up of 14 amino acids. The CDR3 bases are TGTGCCAGCAGTGTGGGAACAGGCCAGGAGACCCAGTACTTC. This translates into CASSVGTGQETQYF.

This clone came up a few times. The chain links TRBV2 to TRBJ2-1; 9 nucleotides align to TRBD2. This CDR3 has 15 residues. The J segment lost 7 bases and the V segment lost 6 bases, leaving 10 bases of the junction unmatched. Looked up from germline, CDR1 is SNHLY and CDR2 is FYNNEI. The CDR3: CASRTMAGGPNEQFF. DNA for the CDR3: TGTGCCAGCAGGACGATGGCGGGAGGGCCGAATGAGCAGTTCTTC.

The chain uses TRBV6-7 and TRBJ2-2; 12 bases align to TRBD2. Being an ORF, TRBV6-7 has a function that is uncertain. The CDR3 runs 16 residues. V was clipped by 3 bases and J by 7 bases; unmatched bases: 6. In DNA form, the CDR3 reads TGTGCCAGCAGTTATGGACTAGCGGGACCCGGCGGGGAGCTGTTTTTT. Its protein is CASSYGLAGPGGELFF.

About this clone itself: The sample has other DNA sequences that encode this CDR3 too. The CDR3 DNA reads as TGCGCCAGCAGCGGGGGCCAGGGGAACACTGAAGCTTTCTTT. Its translation is CASSGGQGNTEAFF. The J gene is TRBJ1-1, the V gene TRBV5-1; possibly TRBD1 for D (6 bases). Germline-derived CDR1 and CDR2 are SGHRS and YFSETQ. The length of the CDR3 is 14 residues. Trimming removed 4 bases from V and 1 base from J, with 11 bases in between.

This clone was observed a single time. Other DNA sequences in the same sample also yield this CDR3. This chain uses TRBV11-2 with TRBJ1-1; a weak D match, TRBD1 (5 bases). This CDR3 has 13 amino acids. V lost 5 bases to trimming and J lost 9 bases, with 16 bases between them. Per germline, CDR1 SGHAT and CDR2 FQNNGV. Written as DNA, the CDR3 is TGTGCCAGCAGCCTAGCCGGGGGATCACAAGCTTTCTTT. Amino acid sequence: CASSLAGGSQAFF. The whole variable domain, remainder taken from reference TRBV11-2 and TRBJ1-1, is EAGVAQSPRYKIIEKRQSVAFWCNPISGHATLYWYQQILGQGPKLLIQFQNNGVVDDSQLPKDRFSAERLKGVDSTLKIQPAKLEDSAVYLCASSLAGGSQAFFGQGTRLTVV.

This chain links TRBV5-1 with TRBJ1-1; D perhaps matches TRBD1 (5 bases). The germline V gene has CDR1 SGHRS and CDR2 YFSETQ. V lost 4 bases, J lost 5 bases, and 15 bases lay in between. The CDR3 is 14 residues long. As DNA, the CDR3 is TGCGCCAGCAGCCACCTGACAGTAGGAACTGAAGCTTTCTTT. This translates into CASSHLTVGTEAFF.

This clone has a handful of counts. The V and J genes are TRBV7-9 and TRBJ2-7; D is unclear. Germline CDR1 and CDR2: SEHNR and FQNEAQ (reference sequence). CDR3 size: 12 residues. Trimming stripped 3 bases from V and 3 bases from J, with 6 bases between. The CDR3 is CASSLTGYEQYF. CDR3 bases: TGTGCCAGCAGCTTGACGGGCTACGAGCAGTACTTC. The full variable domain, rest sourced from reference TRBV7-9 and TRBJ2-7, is DTGVSQNPRHKITKRGQNVTFRCDPISEHNRLYWYRQTLGQGPEFLTYFQNEAQLEKSRLLSDRFSAERPKGSFSTLEIQRTEQGDSAMYLCASSLTGYEQYFGPGTRLTVT.